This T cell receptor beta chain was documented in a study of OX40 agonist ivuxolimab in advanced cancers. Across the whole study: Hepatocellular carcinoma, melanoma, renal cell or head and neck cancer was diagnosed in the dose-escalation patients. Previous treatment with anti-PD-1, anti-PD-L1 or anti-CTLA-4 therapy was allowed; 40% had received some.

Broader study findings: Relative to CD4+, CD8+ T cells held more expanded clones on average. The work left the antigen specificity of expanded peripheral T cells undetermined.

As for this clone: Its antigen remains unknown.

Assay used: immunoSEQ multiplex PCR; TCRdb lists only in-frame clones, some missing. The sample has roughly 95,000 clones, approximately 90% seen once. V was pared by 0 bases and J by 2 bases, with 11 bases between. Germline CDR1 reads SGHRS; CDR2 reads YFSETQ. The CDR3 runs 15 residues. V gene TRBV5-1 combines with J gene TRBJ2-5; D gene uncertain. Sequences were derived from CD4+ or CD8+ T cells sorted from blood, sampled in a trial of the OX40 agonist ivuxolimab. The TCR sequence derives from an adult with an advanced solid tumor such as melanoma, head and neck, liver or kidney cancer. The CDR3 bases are TGCGCCAGCAGCTTGGCAGGTTTGTCACAAGAGACCCAGTACTTC. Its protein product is CASSLAGLSQETQYF.